These T cell receptor beta chains were read from a single sample in a study of blood T cell repertoires in COVID-19. Method: immunoSEQ multiplex PCR; TCRdb's copy keeps in-frame clones and lacks some. The sample contains some 250,000 clones, approximately 91% of which appear only once. Sequencing used peripheral blood. Receptors originate from a woman aged 25 to 39 with acute or convalescent COVID-19. CDR3s include the opening cysteine and the closing phenylalanine or tryptophan. Each record gives: clone size, J gene, V gene, D gene, CDR3 DNA, CDR3 protein. A D gene is named only where the DNA matches it firmly. Clone size is shown for a subset of rows, as once, few, many or a class of expanded clone.

clone_size: -; j_call: TRBJ2-2; v_call: TRBV4-1; d_call: -; cdr3_nt: TGCGCCAGCAGCCAAGATTTAAATAGCGCTAACACCGGGGAGCTGTTTTTT; cdr3_aa: CASSQDLNSANTGELFF
clone_size: -; j_call: TRBJ2-7; v_call: TRBV15; d_call: TRBD1; cdr3_nt: TGTGCCACCAGCAGAGCCGGGACAGGAAACTACGAGCAGTACTTC; cdr3_aa: CATSRAGTGNYEQYF
clone_size: once; j_call: TRBJ2-1; v_call: TRBV4-3; d_call: TRBD1; cdr3_nt: TGCGCCAGCAGCCAAGCTATAGGACAGGGTGTCGATGAGCAGTTCTTC; cdr3_aa: CASSQAIGQGVDEQFF
clone_size: -; j_call: TRBJ2-7; v_call: TRBV7-2; d_call: -; cdr3_nt: TGTGCCAGCAGCACGACCTGGGTCAGGCACGAGCAGTACTTC; cdr3_aa: CASSTTWVRHEQYF
clone_size: once; j_call: TRBJ2-1; v_call: TRBV4-3; d_call: TRBD2; cdr3_nt: TGCGCCAGCAGCCAAGAGGGGCGGGAGGACAATGAGCAGTTCTTC; cdr3_aa: CASSQEGREDNEQFF
clone_size: -; j_call: TRBJ1-3; v_call: TRBV15; d_call: -; cdr3_nt: TGTGCCACCAGCAGAGATAGTCGGGCTGGAAACACCATATATTTT; cdr3_aa: CATSRDSRAGNTIYF
clone_size: -; j_call: TRBJ2-4; v_call: TRBV9; d_call: -; cdr3_nt: TGTGCCAGCAGCGTAGTTGGGGGCCCCGTTCAGTACTTC; cdr3_aa: CASSVVGGPVQYF
clone_size: -; j_call: TRBJ2-7; v_call: TRBV18; d_call: -; cdr3_nt: TGTGCCAGCTCACCACGGGCCATCTACGAGCAGTACTTC; cdr3_aa: CASSPRAIYEQYF
clone_size: -; j_call: TRBJ2-7; v_call: TRBV28; d_call: TRBD2; cdr3_nt: TGTGCCAGCAGTTCAATCTCTAGCGGGAGCTCCTACGAGCAGTACTTC; cdr3_aa: CASSSISSGSSYEQYF
clone_size: -; j_call: TRBJ2-7; v_call: TRBV9; d_call: TRBD1; cdr3_nt: TGTGCCAGCAGCGTTGGTCCGGGACAGCAGAACTACGAGCAGTACTTC; cdr3_aa: CASSVGPGQQNYEQYF
clone_size: once; j_call: TRBJ1-5; v_call: TRBV19; d_call: -; cdr3_nt: TGTGCCAGTAGTATAAACGGTTATAGCAATCAGCCCCAGCATTTT; cdr3_aa: CASSINGYSNQPQHF
clone_size: -; j_call: TRBJ2-7; v_call: TRBV5-1; d_call: TRBD2; cdr3_nt: TGCGCCAGCAGCGCGTCGGGACTAGCGGGAGGGGTAGTCGAGCAGTACTTC; cdr3_aa: CASSASGLAGGVVEQYF
clone_size: -; j_call: TRBJ2-7; v_call: TRBV7-6; d_call: TRBD1; cdr3_nt: TGTGCCAGCAGCCCAGACAGGGGGAAAGGGGGAGGCTACGAGCAGTACTTC; cdr3_aa: CASSPDRGKGGGYEQYF
clone_size: few; j_call: TRBJ2-2; v_call: TRBV7-2; d_call: TRBD2; cdr3_nt: TGTGCCAGCAGCTCGACCACACTAGCGGGAGTGGTCACCGGGGAGCTGTTTTTT; cdr3_aa: CASSSTTLAGVVTGELFF
clone_size: -; j_call: TRBJ2-1; v_call: TRBV7-8; d_call: TRBD2; cdr3_nt: TGTGCCAGCAGCTTAGAGGCTAGCGGGACTAGCTCCTACAATGAGCAGTTCTTC; cdr3_aa: CASSLEASGTSSYNEQFF
clone_size: -; j_call: TRBJ2-3; v_call: TRBV5-4; d_call: TRBD2; cdr3_nt: TGTGCCAGCAGCTCTAAGCGGGAGGATAGAGATACGCAGTATTTT; cdr3_aa: CASSSKREDRDTQYF
clone_size: few; j_call: TRBJ1-5; v_call: TRBV6-6; d_call: -; cdr3_nt: TGTGCCAGCAGTTACTCGCCCAGGGATAGCAATCAGCCCCAGCATTTT; cdr3_aa: CASSYSPRDSNQPQHF
clone_size: -; j_call: TRBJ1-1; v_call: TRBV12-5; d_call: -; cdr3_nt: TGTGCTAGTGGTGCCCCAGGGGTTACTGAAGCTTTCTTT; cdr3_aa: CASGAPGVTEAFF
clone_size: -; j_call: TRBJ2-7; v_call: TRBV12-3/TRBV12-4; d_call: -; cdr3_nt: TGTGCCAGCAGATTCGTGGGAGGCGAGCAGTACTTC; cdr3_aa: CASRFVGGEQYF
clone_size: -; j_call: TRBJ2-1; v_call: TRBV24-1; d_call: TRBD2; cdr3_nt: TGTGCCACCAGTGATGTAGGGGGTGGACTAGCGGGAGCTGGGGAGCAGTTCTTC; cdr3_aa: CATSDVGGGLAGAGEQFF
clone_size: -; j_call: TRBJ2-2; v_call: TRBV19; d_call: TRBD2; cdr3_nt: TGTGCCAGTAGTATTGAGACTAGCGGGCGAGGCACCGGGGAGCTGTTTTTT; cdr3_aa: CASSIETSGRGTGELFF
clone_size: -; j_call: TRBJ2-7; v_call: TRBV10-3; d_call: -; cdr3_nt: TGTGCCATCAGGCTGGGAGCGGAGGTCCTAGAGGAGCAGTACTTC; cdr3_aa: CAIRLGAEVLEEQYF
clone_size: -; j_call: TRBJ2-7; v_call: TRBV5-1; d_call: TRBD2; cdr3_nt: TGCGCCAGCAGCTTGGAGTCTAGCGGGAGTGGGAACTACGAGCAGTACTTC; cdr3_aa: CASSLESSGSGNYEQYF
clone_size: -; j_call: TRBJ2-1; v_call: TRBV24-1; d_call: TRBD2; cdr3_nt: TGTGCCACCAGTGATCCGTCTAGCGGGGATTCTGATGAGCAGTTCTTC; cdr3_aa: CATSDPSSGDSDEQFF
clone_size: -; j_call: TRBJ2-3; v_call: TRBV4-3; d_call: -; cdr3_nt: TGCGCCAGCAGCCAAGCTTTAAGGGGAATGGCAGATACGCAGTATTTT; cdr3_aa: CASSQALRGMADTQYF
clone_size: -; j_call: TRBJ2-7; v_call: TRBV4-2; d_call: -; cdr3_nt: TGTGCCAGCAGCCAAGACAGGTCCGGGGGCTACGAGCAGTACTTC; cdr3_aa: CASSQDRSGGYEQYF
clone_size: few; j_call: TRBJ1-5; v_call: TRBV29-1; d_call: -; cdr3_nt: TGCAGCGTTGTACAGGGCAATCAGCCCCAGCATTTT; cdr3_aa: CSVVQGNQPQHF
clone_size: -; j_call: TRBJ1-1; v_call: TRBV9; d_call: -; cdr3_nt: TGTGCCAGCAGCGTTAGTGTGAACACTGAAGCTTTCTTT; cdr3_aa: CASSVSVNTEAFF
clone_size: -; j_call: TRBJ2-1; v_call: TRBV11-3; d_call: TRBD2; cdr3_nt: TGTGCCAGCAGCTCCCCCAGCGGGGCCCGTGGCGAGCAGTTCTTC; cdr3_aa: CASSSPSGARGEQFF
clone_size: -; j_call: TRBJ1-4; v_call: TRBV27; d_call: -; cdr3_nt: TGTGCCAGCAGTTTTGCCGCTAGGACTTCTGAAAAACTGTTTTTT; cdr3_aa: CASSFAARTSEKLFF
clone_size: -; j_call: TRBJ1-2; v_call: TRBV12-3/TRBV12-4; d_call: -; cdr3_nt: TGTGCCAGCAGCCGTGGACAGGGCTACACCTTC; cdr3_aa: CASSRGQGYTF
clone_size: -; j_call: TRBJ1-5; v_call: TRBV6-6; d_call: -; cdr3_nt: TGTGCCAGCAGTTACTCTAACAGGGTTCGCAATCAGCCCCAGCATTTT; cdr3_aa: CASSYSNRVRNQPQHF
clone_size: -; j_call: TRBJ2-4; v_call: TRBV7-9; d_call: TRBD1; cdr3_nt: TGTGCCAGCAGCCCCTCCAGGGCGGGACAGGGAGGCTTAACCATTCAGTACTTC; cdr3_aa: CASSPSRAGQGGLTIQYF
clone_size: -; j_call: TRBJ2-1; v_call: TRBV20-1; d_call: -; cdr3_nt: TGCAGTGCTAGTCTTTCCCAGGGAATTCGCAATGAGCAGTTCTTC; cdr3_aa: CSASLSQGIRNEQFF
clone_size: few; j_call: TRBJ2-3; v_call: TRBV6-5; d_call: TRBD1; cdr3_nt: TGTGCCAGCAGTCCAACGACAGGGGGCGCTTATTTT; cdr3_aa: CASSPTTGGAYF
clone_size: -; j_call: TRBJ1-1; v_call: TRBV18; d_call: -; cdr3_nt: TGTGCCAGCTCCCTCGGGGGGGCAAAGAACACTGAAGCTTTCTTT; cdr3_aa: CASSLGGAKNTEAFF
clone_size: -; j_call: TRBJ2-1; v_call: TRBV6-5; d_call: -; cdr3_nt: TGTGCCAGCAGTTACTCGGGGCAGGCTATTTACAATGAGCAGTTCTTC; cdr3_aa: CASSYSGQAIYNEQFF
clone_size: once; j_call: TRBJ2-1; v_call: TRBV5-4; d_call: TRBD2; cdr3_nt: TGTGCCAGCAGCTTGATCGGGACTAGAGGTTACAATGAGCAGTTCTTC; cdr3_aa: CASSLIGTRGYNEQFF
clone_size: few; j_call: TRBJ1-3; v_call: TRBV21-1; d_call: -; cdr3_nt: TGTGCCAGCAGCAAAGGTCGCAGCTCTGGAAACACCATATATTTT; cdr3_aa: CASSKGRSSGNTIYF
clone_size: -; j_call: TRBJ2-2; v_call: TRBV19; d_call: TRBD2; cdr3_nt: TGTGCCAGTAAGACTAGCGGGAGGGTAAAGTTCACCGGGGAGCTGTTTTTT; cdr3_aa: CASKTSGRVKFTGELFF
clone_size: -; j_call: TRBJ2-2; v_call: TRBV5-4; d_call: TRBD1; cdr3_nt: TGTGCCAGCAGTCAAAACAGGGGTAGGGGCACCGGGGAGCTGTTTTTT; cdr3_aa: CASSQNRGRGTGELFF
clone_size: -; j_call: TRBJ1-1; v_call: TRBV7-9; d_call: TRBD1; cdr3_nt: TGTGCCAGCAGCCCTCGAGGGACAGGGAACACTGAAGCTTTCTTT; cdr3_aa: CASSPRGTGNTEAFF
clone_size: -; j_call: TRBJ1-1; v_call: TRBV5-4; d_call: -; cdr3_nt: TGTGCCAGCAGTTTGGCAGGGCCGGGGAACACTGAAGCTTTCTTT; cdr3_aa: CASSLAGPGNTEAFF
clone_size: -; j_call: TRBJ2-3; v_call: TRBV21-1; d_call: -; cdr3_nt: TGTGCCAGCCGAGGGGGGGACAGGGGGTTCTCCGGCACAGATACGCAGTATTTT; cdr3_aa: CASRGGDRGFSGTDTQYF
clone_size: -; j_call: TRBJ2-1; v_call: TRBV5-4; d_call: TRBD1; cdr3_nt: TGTGCCAGCAGGTCCACAGGGGACCTCTACAATGAGCAGTTCTTC; cdr3_aa: CASRSTGDLYNEQFF
clone_size: -; j_call: TRBJ1-3; v_call: TRBV5-5; d_call: -; cdr3_nt: TGTGCCAGCAGTCAGAAAGGGGGGGCCTCTGGAAACACCATATATTTT; cdr3_aa: CASSQKGGASGNTIYF
clone_size: -; j_call: TRBJ2-5; v_call: TRBV6-5; d_call: TRBD1; cdr3_nt: TGTGCCAGTTTGGGGCCCGGGACAGCGCAAGAGACCCAGTACTTC; cdr3_aa: CASLGPGTAQETQYF
clone_size: -; j_call: TRBJ2-7; v_call: TRBV5-4; d_call: -; cdr3_nt: TGTGCCAGCGCCAGGGGATCGTTTGACGAGCAGTACTTC; cdr3_aa: CASARGSFDEQYF
clone_size: -; j_call: TRBJ1-3; v_call: TRBV6-5; d_call: -; cdr3_nt: TGTGCCAGCAGCCCCGAAGGGGGTCGGGGAAACACCATATATTTT; cdr3_aa: CASSPEGGRGNTIYF
clone_size: -; j_call: TRBJ2-4; v_call: TRBV7-9; d_call: TRBD2; cdr3_nt: TGTGCCAGCAGCCAGCAGCGGGGGCTAGCCAAAAACATTCAGTACTTC; cdr3_aa: CASSQQRGLAKNIQYF